What follows are 13 T cell receptor beta chains derived from one specimen sequenced in a study of technical replicates of blood from several donors. Produced via immunoSEQ multiplex PCR; TCRdb's table is partial and in-frame only. The sample includes about 94,000 clones, approximately 96% seen only once; the top ten take 0.22%. The specimen was T cells isolated from PBMCs. Receptors were obtained from a human donor in good health.

The V call is TRBV9, the J call TRBJ2-5; possible D gene TRBD1, 8 bases. The CDR3 is 17 amino acids. Between the trimmed V and J ends, which lost 0 bases and 3 bases, there was a span of 18 bases. Germline-derived CDR1 and CDR2 are SGDLS and YYNGEE. DNA of the CDR3: TGTGCCAGCAGCGTAGCCCCCAGGACAGGGAGGGAAGAGACCCAGTACTTC. Translated: CASSVAPRTGREETQYF.

The V and J genes are TRBV5-1 and TRBJ2-1; D gene uncertain. The germline V gene has CDR1 SGHRS and CDR2 YFSETQ. V was trimmed by 0 bases and J by 4 bases, leaving 5 bases between them. This CDR3 has 13 amino acids. The DNA of the CDR3 is TGCGCCAGCAGCTTGGGAGGTTACAATGAGCAGTTCTTC. Translation: CASSLGGYNEQFF.

CDR3 residues: CSVWKGDYEQYF. In nucleotides, the CDR3 is TGCAGCGTTTGGAAGGGGGATTACGAGCAGTACTTC. This chain connects TRBV29-1 to TRBJ2-7; TRBD1 might be the D (6 bases). Looked up from germline, CDR1 is SQVTM and CDR2 is ANQGSEA. V lost 5 bases and J lost 4, with 12 bases in between. The CDR3 is 12 amino acids.

This clone was picked up one time. The V gene is TRBV19, the J gene TRBJ1-4; D possibly corresponds to TRBD1 (6 bases). Per germline, CDR1 LNHDA and CDR2 SQIVND (reference sequence). V was clipped by 5 bases and J by 3 bases, with 13 bases between them. The length of the CDR3 is 15 residues. The CDR3 DNA follows: TGTGCCAGTAGTCCCCAGGGGCAACCTAATGAAAAACTGTTTTTT. Amino acids: CASSPQGQPNEKLFF.

For this clone: Other DNA variants within this sample encode the same CDR3. V usage is TRBV6-5 and J usage is TRBJ1-5; 8 bases line up with TRBD1. Trimming removed 6 bases from V and 2 bases from J; junction bases left unmatched: 6. CDR1 and CDR2 from the germline V gene are MNHEY and SVGAGI. The CDR3 consists of 15 residues. DNA of the CDR3: TGTGCCAGCAGCTTGGACAGGGCAGGCAATCAGCCCCAGCATTTT. This gives the protein CASSLDRAGNQPQHF.

The rearrangement uses TRBV27 and TRBJ2-7, with 11 bases aligning to TRBD1. There are 18 residues in the CDR3. Per germline, CDR1 MNHEY and CDR2 SMNVEV (reference sequence). V lost 5 bases to trimming and J lost 1 base; unmatched junction nucleotides: 13. The CDR3 loop reads CASSPSSLRDRGSYEQYF. Written as DNA, the CDR3 is TGTGCCAGCAGTCCCTCAAGCCTCCGGGACAGGGGGTCCTACGAGCAGTACTTC.

The chain couples TRBV4-2 to TRBJ2-7; TRBD2 is a possible D gene (5 bases). Germline CDR1 reads LGHNA; CDR2 reads YNFKEQ. CDR3 length: 17 amino acids. The V and J ends lost 1 base and 0 bases respectively, with 16 bases between them. This CDR3 reads CASSQVSTGMLSYEQYF. In DNA form, the CDR3 reads TGTGCCAGCAGCCAAGTCTCGACGGGGATGCTCTCCTACGAGCAGTACTTC.

This clone was observed a single time. CDR3: CASSQDAGSSYEQYF. The CDR3 DNA sequence: TGTGCCAGCAGCCAAGATGCAGGGTCTAGCTACGAGCAGTACTTC. The V and J genes are TRBV4-2 and TRBJ2-7; D might be TRBD1 (5 bases). The germline V gene encodes CDR1 LGHNA and CDR2 YNFKEQ. Trimming took off 0 bases at V and 3 bases at J, with 12 bases between the two ends. The CDR3 contains 15 residues.

The chain carries TRBV5-6 and TRBJ1-2; D is possibly TRBD1 (5 bases). V dropped 1 base and J dropped 2 bases, with 6 bases sitting between them. This CDR3 region has 13 residues. Germline CDR1 is SGHDT and CDR2 is YYEEEE. The CDR3 is CASSLQGNYGYTF. The CDR3 DNA reads TGTGCCAGCAGCTTGCAGGGCAACTATGGCTACACCTTC.

The chain links TRBV2 to TRBJ2-5; TRBD2 matches at 12 bases. The V gene's germline CDR1 is SNHLY and CDR2 FYNNEI. The CDR3 is made up of 16 amino acids. Trimming cost V 3 bases and J 5 bases; bases outside gene matches: 7. Here the CDR3 reads CASSELLAGGRETQYF. In DNA, the CDR3 is TGTGCCAGCAGTGAGCTACTAGCGGGGGGCCGGGAGACCCAGTACTTC.

The V and J genes are TRBV9 and TRBJ1-1; TRBD1 is a possible D gene (6 bases). The CDR3 is made up of 16 amino acids. Germline V gene sequence: CDR1 SGDLS, CDR2 YYNGEE. V was pared by 0 bases and J by 2 bases, with 14 bases between. The CDR3 DNA is TGTGCCAGCAGCGTAGGGACCGGGGGGGCCAACACTGAAGCTTTCTTT. As protein: CASSVGTGGANTEAFF.

The V call is TRBV18, the J call TRBJ2-1; D is unclear. Trimming stripped 3 bases from V and 6 bases from J, with 3 bases between. The CDR3 has 11 amino acids. Germline CDR1 KGHSH, CDR2 LQKENI. CDR3 protein: CASSPINEQFF. As DNA, the CDR3 is TGTGCCAGCTCACCCATCAATGAGCAGTTCTTC. The whole variable domain, remainder taken from reference TRBV18 and TRBJ2-1, is NAGVMQNPRHLVRRRGQEARLRCSPMKGHSHVYWYRQLPEEGLKFMVYLQKENIIDESGMPKERFSAEFPKEGPSILRIQQVVRGDSAAYFCASSPINEQFFGPGTRLTVL.

The V and J genes are TRBV5-1 and TRBJ1-1, with no clear D. Germline-derived CDR1 and CDR2 are SGHRS and YFSETQ. V was shortened by 7 bases and J by 0 bases, with 7 bases between the two germline ends. The CDR3 is 12 amino acids. In DNA, the CDR3 is TGCGCCAGCTCTCTAATGAACACTGAAGCTTTCTTT. Amino acid sequence: CASSLMNTEAFF.